Below, 27 T cell receptor beta chains from the same sample are listed, as sequenced in a study of type 1 regulatory T cells. One entry per CDR3 protein, called by TCRdb with MiXCR from the reads. Here the sample spans 88,000 or so distinct CDR3 sequences, roughly 28% being singletons. Sequenced sample: CD4+ T cells, either the whole sample or a sorted fraction (not recorded which). All receptors come from a human donor in good health.

The V gene is TRBV10-3, the J gene TRBJ1-5; D remains ambiguous. V shed 3 bases and J shed 2 bases, with 5 bases lying between them. Germline V gene lookup returns CDR1 ENHRY and CDR2 SYGVKD. The CDR3 has 13 amino acids. DNA of the CDR3: TGTGCCATCAGTGAAGCGGGCAATCAGCCCCAGCATTTT. Translation gives CAISEAGNQPQHF.

The chain recombines TRBV7-9 with TRBJ2-7, with 10 nucleotides matching TRBD1. In germline, CDR1 is SEHNR, CDR2 FQNEAQ (reference sequence). The V and J ends lost 7 bases and 4 bases, in that order; junction bases with no gene match: 7. This CDR3 is built from 14 residues. CDR3 coding DNA: TGTGCCAGCACCCCCGGGACAGGGGAATACGAGCAGTACTTC. Its protein product is CASTPGTGEYEQYF.

The genes are TRBV20-1 and TRBJ1-1; D uncertain. Between the trimmed V and J ends, which lost 4 bases and 5 bases, there was a span of 11 bases. This CDR3 has 12 amino acids. The germline CDR1 and CDR2 sequences are DFQATT and SNEGSKA (reference sequence). DNA for the CDR3: TGCAGTGCTAAGCGGGAGGAAACTGAAGCTTTCTTT. Its protein is CSAKREETEAFF.

V gene TRBV7-2 combines with J gene TRBJ2-7; 8 bases are a match to TRBD1. CDR1 and CDR2 from the germline V gene are SGHTA and FQGNSA. J gave up 1 base and V 1 base, and 3 bases lay outside the gene matches. The CDR3 runs to 15 residues. The CDR3 sequence is CASSLEGQVSYEQYF. In DNA form, the CDR3 reads TGTGCCAGCAGCTTAGAGGGACAGGTATCCTACGAGCAGTACTTC. The full variable domain, its missing parts supplied by reference TRBV7-2 and TRBJ2-7, is GAGVSQSPSNKVTEKGKDVELRCDPISGHTALYWYRQSLGQGLEFLIYFQGNSAPDKSGLPSDRFSAERTGGSVSTLTIQRTQQEDSAVYLCASSLEGQVSYEQYFGPGTRLTVT.

This clonotype was found a few times. The genes are TRBV4-1 and TRBJ1-2; D not certain. The CDR3 is 12 residues long. Trimming removed 2 bases from V and 4 bases from J, with 5 bases in between. Looked up from germline, CDR1 is MGHRA and CDR2 is YSYEKL. The CDR3 nucleotides read TGCGCCAGCAGCCAATTAACCTATGGCTACACCTTC. It is translated as CASSQLTYGYTF.

The V call is TRBV5-1, the J call TRBJ1-3; the D is unclear. From germline, CDR1 is SGHRS and CDR2 YFSETQ. Deletions cut 3 bases from V and 4 bases from J, with 14 bases between. The CDR3 covers 15 residues. CDR3 region: CASSSGPETGNTIYF. In DNA form, the CDR3 reads TGCGCCAGCAGCTCCGGTCCAGAAACCGGAAACACCATATATTTT.

The sample holds a few counts of this clonotype. This rearrangement joins TRBV7-2 to TRBJ1-4, with D perhaps TRBD1 (5 bases). V lost 5 bases and J 6 bases, leaving 13 bases between the germline ends. Germline V gene data show CDR1 as SGHTA and CDR2 as FQGNSA. The CDR3 contains 14 residues. CDR3 region: CASSPRRGHEKLFF. CDR3 nucleotides: TGTGCCAGCAGCCCGCGGCGGGGCCATGAAAAACTGTTTTTT.

This rearrangement joins TRBV20-1 to TRBJ1-4; TRBD1 might be the D (5 bases). Germline V gene data show CDR1 as DFQATT and CDR2 as SNEGSKA (reference sequence). This CDR3 has 12 residues. Trimming took 5 bases from V and 7 from J, leaving 11 bases between them. The CDR3 reads CSASGPGEKLFF. The DNA for the CDR3 is TGCAGTGCTTCGGGACCAGGTGAAAAACTGTTTTTT.

The CDR3 is CASSRDPSGSYEQYF. The CDR3 coding sequence is TGTGCCAGCAGCCGAGACCCTAGCGGTAGCTACGAGCAGTACTTC. The rearrangement links TRBV3-1 to TRBJ2-7; 7 nucleotides match TRBD2. The CDR3 totals 15 residues. The V gene's germline CDR1 is LGHDT and CDR2 YNNKEL (reference sequence). The J segment lost 3 bases and the V segment lost 4 bases, leaving 9 bases of the junction unmatched.

V is TRBV7-8 and J is TRBJ1-6; 9 bases map to TRBD1. V lost 4 bases and J lost 9; bases outside the gene matches: 4. CDR3 length equals 14 residues. The germline V gene encodes CDR1 SGHVS and CDR2 FQNEAQ. The CDR3 region has the DNA TGTGCCAGCAGCTCCGGACAGGGGAGTTCACCCCTCCACTTT. Protein: CASSSGQGSSPLHF.

This clonotype appeared a few times. The V gene is TRBV6-5, the J gene TRBJ1-1; D is uncertain. The germline V gene has CDR1 MNHEY and CDR2 SVGAGI. V was cut by 4 bases and J by 1 base, with 13 bases left in between. The CDR3 contains 15 residues. CDR3 sequence (DNA): TGTGCCAGCAGTTCCCCGCTCGCCGGGAACACTGAAGCTTTCTTT. Protein: CASSSPLAGNTEAFF.

This clonotype was observed a handful of times. The chain has TRBV4-1 and TRBJ1-1, with D maybe TRBD1 (6 bases). This CDR3 comprises 15 residues. Trimming shortened V by 1 base and J by 2 bases, and 11 bases separated the two germline ends. Germline V gene data show CDR1 as MGHRA and CDR2 as YSYEKL. CDR3 protein: CASSQVVQGNTEAFF. As DNA, the CDR3 is TGCGCCAGCAGCCAAGTCGTACAGGGAAACACTGAAGCTTTCTTT.

This chain uses TRBV29-1 with TRBJ2-5; D is undetermined. V lost 6 bases to trimming and J lost 7 bases, with 15 bases between them. The CDR3 is 12 amino acids. The germline gives CDR1 SQVTM, CDR2 ANQGSEA. This CDR3 reads CSVTASKGTQYF. The CDR3 nucleotides are TGCAGCGTCACGGCGTCAAAAGGGACCCAGTACTTC.

This clonotype turned up a few times. This rearrangement joins TRBV20-1 to TRBJ1-5; D gene uncertain. V was clipped by 4 bases and J by 0 bases, with 10 bases between them. Germline V gives CDR1 DFQATT, CDR2 SNEGSKA (reference sequence). CDR3 length: 14 amino acids. CDR3 sequence reads: CSAIGSNSNQPQHF. The CDR3 region has the DNA TGCAGTGCTATCGGCAGCAATAGCAATCAGCCCCAGCATTTT.

There are many counts of this clonotype. The CDR3 nucleotides are TGTGCCACCAGTGAACCCGGGACTAGCGGGACCGGGGAGCTGTTTTTT. Protein product: CATSEPGTSGTGELFF. This rearrangement joins TRBV24-1 to TRBJ2-2, with TRBD2 matching 12 bases. With V trimmed by 4 bases and J by 5 bases, 4 bases remained unmatched. This CDR3 has 16 amino acids. In germline, CDR1 is KGHDR, CDR2 SFDVKD.

V is TRBV12-5 and J is TRBJ2-5; D possibly corresponds to TRBD1 (5 bases). Germline CDR1 LGHNT, CDR2 FRNRAP. Between the trimmed V and J ends, which lost 3 bases and 6 bases, there was a span of 14 bases. The CDR3 runs 14 residues. As DNA, the CDR3 is TGTGCTAGTGGTTTTGGGGCGAAGCCCCAGACCCAGTACTTC. This sequence encodes CASGFGAKPQTQYF.

This clonotype was detected a few times. V usage is TRBV4-1 and J usage is TRBJ2-7; D is unclear. Trimming cost V 4 bases and J 0 bases, with 10 bases left between them. CDR1 is MGHRA, CDR2 YSYEKL, per germline. CDR3 length: 14 residues. CDR3 protein: CASSRNSLSYEQYF. CDR3 nucleotides: TGCGCCAGCAGCCGAAACTCCCTCTCCTACGAGCAGTACTTC.

CDR3 in DNA: TGTGCCAGCAGTTACCAAGGACCGGGACTAGCGGGAGGAGGCTCCTACAATGAGCAGTTCTTC. It encodes CASSYQGPGLAGGGSYNEQFF. The chain couples TRBV6-6 to TRBJ2-1, with 15 bases aligning to TRBD2. The junction had 11 bases not matched to a gene; V was cut back by 2 bases and J by 0 bases. Germline CDR1 and CDR2: MNHNY and SVGAGI (reference sequence). The CDR3 runs to 21 residues.

The CDR3 reads CASSQSRGRGETQYF. In DNA form, the CDR3 reads TGTGCCAGCAGCCAATCCAGGGGCCGAGGGGAGACCCAGTACTTC. The gene calls are TRBV3-1 and TRBJ2-5; TRBD1 is a possible D gene (6 bases). V gave up 2 bases and J gave up 5 bases, with 15 bases separating them. Looked up from germline, CDR1 is LGHDT and CDR2 is YNNKEL (reference sequence). There are 15 residues in the CDR3.

This clonotype was seen a handful of times. V and J are TRBV7-6 and TRBJ2-7; 11 bases match TRBD2. The CDR3 runs 18 residues. After removal of 0 bases from V and 0 bases from J, the junction contained 7 bases not matched to a gene. Germline V CDR1 and CDR2: SGHVS, FNYEAQ. CDR3 in DNA: TGTGCCAGCAGCTTAGCTAGCGGGAGGGTGGGGAGCTCCTACGAGCAGTACTTC. Translating it yields CASSLASGRVGSSYEQYF.

This clonotype was counted between two and nine times. The CDR3 here is CASSISLRGTANTGELFF. In DNA, the CDR3 is TGTGCCAGTAGTATCTCCCTTCGCGGGACAGCGAACACCGGGGAGCTGTTTTTT. V gene TRBV19 combines with J gene TRBJ2-2; weak D call: TRBD1 (7 bases). CDR3 size: 18 residues. The V end was cut by 3 bases, the J end by 0 bases, with 17 bases between. Germline CDR1 LNHDA, CDR2 SQIVND (reference sequence).

V gene TRBV20-1 combines with J gene TRBJ2-3; D is unclear. The CDR3 loop spans 14 amino acids. V lost 6 bases to trimming and J lost 3 bases, with 16 bases between them. Germline values: CDR1 DFQATT, CDR2 SNEGSKA (reference sequence). Written as DNA, the CDR3 is TGCAGTGCACGGGTTGCCAGGCAAACAGATACGCAGTATTTT. As protein: CSARVARQTDTQYF.

The J gene is TRBJ2-2, the V gene TRBV19; 8 bases are a match to TRBD2. Germline assignment: CDR1 LNHDA and CDR2 SQIVND (reference sequence). The junction had 13 bases not matched to a gene; V was cut back by 7 bases and J by 6 bases. The CDR3 extends over 16 amino acids. The CDR3 here is CASNSRGTRGAGELFF. Here the CDR3 DNA reads TGTGCCAGTAATAGTCGGGGGACTAGGGGCGCCGGGGAGCTGTTTTTT. Full variable domain (remainder filled in from reference TRBV19 and TRBJ2-2): DGGITQSPKYLFRKEGQNVTLSCEQNLNHDAMYWYRQDPGQGLRLIYYSQIVNDFQKGDIAEGYSVSREKKESFPLTVTSAQKNPTAFYLCASNSRGTRGAGELFFGEGSRLTVL.

This chain uses TRBV6-5 with TRBJ2-6; D is unresolved. Between the trimmed V and J ends, which lost 8 bases and 4 bases, there was a span of 15 bases. The CDR3 covers 15 residues. From germline, CDR1 is MNHEY and CDR2 SVGAGI. The CDR3 loop reads CASLDMGNGANVLTF. CDR3 bases: TGTGCCAGCCTCGACATGGGAAACGGGGCCAACGTCCTGACTTTC.

This clonotype was recorded at least ten times. J is TRBJ2-1 and V is TRBV5-1; no firm D call. The CDR3 is made up of 14 amino acids. Per germline, CDR1 SGHRS and CDR2 YFSETQ. V dropped 4 bases and J dropped 8 bases, with 16 bases sitting between them. The CDR3 here is CASSPFLGFDEQFF. The DNA for the CDR3 is TGCGCCAGCAGCCCGTTTCTCGGATTTGATGAGCAGTTCTTC.

The V call is TRBV2, the J call TRBJ2-5; TRBD1 is a possible D gene (5 bases). This CDR3 region has 13 residues. The germline V gene has CDR1 SNHLY and CDR2 FYNNEI. V was cut by 6 bases and J by 5 bases, with 13 bases left in between. For the CDR3, the DNA is TGTGCCAGCAGGCGAGACAGAGTGGAGACCCAGTACTTC. The encoded protein is CASRRDRVETQYF.

As to this clonotype: One end of the junction does not line up with germline, which may come from a read error. The rearrangement joins TRBV24-1 to TRBJ1-5; D is uncertain. Germline loops: CDR1 KGHDR, CDR2 SFDVKD. CDR3 size: 13 residues. The CDR3 coding sequence is TGTGCCACCAGTATGACGGGCAATCAGCCCCGGCATTTT. Translated: CATSMTGNQPRHF.